This TCR beta chain was sequenced in a study of blood T cells in healthy people across ages. Study conclusions and caveats: Greater diversity and more naive CD4+ cells were seen in long-lived donors than in aged donors.

About this clonotype: Antigen unknown. The junction and the germline gene differ at one end; a read error may be behind it.

There were healthy Caucasian individuals from Russia, aged roughly 6 to 100, serving as donors. Total RNA, at least 5 micrograms per sample, was extracted from PBMCs. This CDR3 has 12 amino acids. Germline V lookup: CDR1 SSHAT, CDR2 FNYEAQ (reference sequence). A second PCR of about 7 to 12 cycles used a sample-barcoded 5' primer and a J-beta primer mix. TCRdb itself ran the 5' RACE reads through MiXCR, one entry per CDR3 protein. The table has 650,000 to 800,000 distinct CDR3 sequences, under 55% seen once. Sequenced: blood. The sequence was collected from a man in his sixties in good health. The chain employs TRBV7-7 and TRBJ2-2; D is unclear. This CDR3 reads CASSSGSGELFF. CDR3 nucleotides: TGTGCTAGCAGCTCCGGCTCCGGGGAGCTGTTTTTT.